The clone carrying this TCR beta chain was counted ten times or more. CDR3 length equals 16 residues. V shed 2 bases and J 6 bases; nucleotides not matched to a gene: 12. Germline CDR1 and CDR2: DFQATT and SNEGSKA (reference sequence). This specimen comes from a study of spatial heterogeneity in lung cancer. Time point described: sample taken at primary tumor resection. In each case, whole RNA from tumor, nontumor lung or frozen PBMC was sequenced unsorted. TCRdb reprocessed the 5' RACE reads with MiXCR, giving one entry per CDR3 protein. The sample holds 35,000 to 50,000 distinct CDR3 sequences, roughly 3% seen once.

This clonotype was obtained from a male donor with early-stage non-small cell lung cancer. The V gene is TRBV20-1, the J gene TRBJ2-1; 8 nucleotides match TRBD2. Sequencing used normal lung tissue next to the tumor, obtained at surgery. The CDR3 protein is CSARPLSGSVRNEQFF. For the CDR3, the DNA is TGCAGTGCTAGACCCCTCAGCGGGAGCGTTCGCAATGAGCAGTTCTTC.